This TCR beta chain was retrieved from a study of blood T cell repertoires in COVID-19 (dated by TCRdb to about 2020). Study-wide context: Collaborator samples came from the United States, Italy and Spain and covered acute and convalescent phases of COVID-19. The samples were drawn from two sources: the first 160 participants of the ongoing ImmuneRACE study, and 950 to 1,500 subjects contributed by 6 global collaborators. Sample metadata almost always included a de-identified subject ID, COVID-19 status, age in years and sex. The material from the prospective study consisted of cDNA or gDNA derived from T cells, B-cell-depleted T cells, or PBMCs. Where HLA class I and class II types were available, the types were taken from metadata supplied by the sample provider, not from assay-based typing. The repertoires were made available in a free public database intended to serve as a resource for research on the immune response to SARS-CoV-2. Subjects who had been exposed to COVID-19, were actively infected with it, or had recovered from it provided the deeply sampled blood TCRbeta repertoires that made up the dataset. What the work shows at the level of the full study, not this receptor alone: The quantity of clinical and demographic metadata differed by source and by participant and was supplied without curation.

Samples from volunteer blood donors who had recovered from COVID-19 were contributed by a second Seattle source. Each collaborating institution followed its own protocols to collect whole blood in K2EDTA tubes. Collaborator samples were shipped for TCRbeta analysis as frozen whole blood, isolated PBMCs, or DNA extracted from either sample type. TCRbeta CDR3 regions were amplified from genomic DNA using the immunoSEQ Assay, a bias-controlled multiplex PCR. The original methods were these. Nucleated cell counts per sample were estimated from amplification of reference gene primers within the assay. Sequence reads were collapsed and filtered to measure the absolute abundance of every unique TCRbeta CDR3 rearrangement. For each sample, productive Simpson clonality was calculated as the square root of Simpson's diversity index over productive rearrangements. The immuneACCESS repertoire file appears here via TCRdb, limited to in-frame rearrangements. These files lack a portion of the clones; in checked studies, under half of the deficit traces to unresolved V genes, and the cause of the others is not known. V and J calls and clone size are given by that table; D and trimming were obtained from the DNA. This sample holds about 170,000 clones; 80% to 90% were observed only once. Roughly 19% of the sample is held by the ten biggest clonotypes.

Sequences LNHNV (CDR1) and YYDKDF (CDR2) are obtained from the germline V gene (reference sequence). The CDR3 runs 14 residues from the cysteine to the phenylalanine. Left in the record is the CDR3 DNA by itself, 42 bases read in frame from the first base. V and J are truncated by 5 bases and 4 bases respectively, leaving an intervening sequence of 14 bases. A word on this clone: The specificity of this receptor is unknown. It has no much larger one-base neighbor in the sample; base qualities were not kept.

This clonotype originated in a woman aged 70-85 years who had recovered from COVID-19. The rearranged chain carries TRBV15 and TRBJ2-5, with a tentative D gene TRBD1 over 5 matching bases. Sequencing was carried out using peripheral blood. The nucleotide sequence reads as follows: TGTGCCACCAGCCCCCGTCAGGGCCGAGAGACCCAGTACTTC. It is translated as CATSPRQGRETQYF.